The T cell receptor beta chain under discussion was sequenced for a study of blood T cell repertoires in COVID-19. Study summary: Acute-phase and convalescent COVID-19 samples originated in the United States, Italy and Spain. Sample material is recorded as cDNA or gDNA derived from T cells, B-cell-depleted T cells, or PBMCs.

TCRdb's table, derived via immunoSEQ multiplex PCR, lists solely in-frame clones and lacks some. The sample holds roughly 150,000 clones, roughly 85% seen once. Deletions cut 4 bases from V and 0 bases from J, with 11 bases between. From germline, CDR1 is SGHRS and CDR2 YFSETQ. This CDR3 contains 15 residues. Sequencing was done on a sample of peripheral blood. The chain carries TRBV5-1 and TRBJ1-3; weak D call: TRBD1 (5 bases). The sequence came from a human donor in a cohort sampled during active COVID-19. Written as DNA, the CDR3 is TGCGCCAGCAGCGAGGACAACTACTCTGGAAACACCATATATTTT. The encoded protein is CASSEDNYSGNTIYF.